A selection of T cell receptor beta chains follows, all from one sample in a study of beta chain features in type 1 diabetes. The method was immunoSEQ multiplex PCR; TCRdb's version includes in-frame clones alone and lacks a portion of them. This table has roughly 500,000 clones, over 9.5% appearing once. Input material: naive CD4+ T cells from blood. The receptor set was obtained from a woman younger than 30 in good health. CDR3s include the opening cysteine and the closing phenylalanine or tryptophan. The D gene is left open where the match is weak. Clone sizes are given selectively: once, few, many, or a class where the clone is expanded.

CASRESSYNEQFF TGTGCCAGCAGGGAAAGCTCCTACAATGAGCAGTTCTTC TRBJ2-1 TRBV27 . .
CASSRGQGLSGQPQHF TGCGCCAGCAGCCGTGGACAGGGCCTTAGTGGCCAGCCCCAGCATTTT TRBJ1-5 TRBV4-1 TRBD1 few
CASSSGKNTEAFF TGTGCCAGCAGCTCCGGGAAGAACACTGAAGCTTTCTTT TRBJ1-1 TRBV7-9 . few
CASSSTDRVLRYTF TGTGCCAGCAGTTCTACGGACAGGGTATTACGCTACACCTTC TRBJ1-2 TRBV6-6 TRBD1 .
CASSLVGYGELFF TGTGCTAGCAGCTTGGTGGGTTACGGGGAGCTGTTTTTT TRBJ2-2 TRBV7-7 . .
CASSSAGFGEGGYTF TGTGCCAGCAGCTCCGCCGGGTTTGGGGAAGGTGGCTACACCTTC TRBJ1-2 TRBV7-2 . .
CASSLSGSSNEQFF TGTGCCAGCAGCCTTAGCGGGAGTAGCAATGAGCAGTTCTTC TRBJ2-1 TRBV7-2 TRBD2 few
CASSQVRGNQPQHF TGCGCCAGCAGCCAAGTACGCGGGAATCAGCCCCAGCATTTT TRBJ1-5 TRBV4-3 . few
CASSYGQAKETQYF TGCGCCAGCAGCTATGGACAGGCGAAAGAGACCCAGTACTTC TRBJ2-5 TRBV4-3 TRBD1 .
CAWSGTGRTQYF TGTGCCTGGAGTGGGACAGGGCGGACCCAGTACTTC TRBJ2-5 TRBV30 TRBD1 .
CASSKTGKPGELFF TGTGCCAGCAGCAAAACAGGGAAACCCGGGGAGCTGTTTTTT TRBJ2-2 TRBV9 . few
CASSLQGESRNSPLHF TGTGCCAGCAGTCTCCAGGGGGAGTCTCGGAATTCACCCCTCCACTTT TRBJ1-6 TRBV4-2 TRBD1 few
CASSVASREGTEAFF TGTGCCAGCAGCGTAGCCTCAAGGGAGGGTACTGAAGCTTTCTTT TRBJ1-1 TRBV9 . .
CASSLSSYNEQFF TGTGCCAGCTCATTAAGCTCCTACAATGAGCAGTTCTTC TRBJ2-1 TRBV18 . .
CASSLVRSSTDTQYF TGTGCCAGCAGCTTAGTGAGGTCTAGCACAGATACGCAGTATTTT TRBJ2-3 TRBV7-9 . few
CASSLPRGSGADTQYF TGCGCCAGCAGCCTGCCCAGGGGCTCTGGCGCAGATACGCAGTATTTT TRBJ2-3 TRBV4-1 . few
CAWNPDSVREKLFF TGTGCCTGGAATCCTGATTCAGTTCGGGAAAAACTGTTTTTT TRBJ1-4 TRBV30 . few
CSVELEVLGEQFF TGCAGCGTTGAACTAGAAGTATTAGGTGAGCAGTTCTTC TRBJ2-1 TRBV29-1 . .
CASSPGLAENTGELFF TGTGCCAGCAGCCCGGGACTAGCGGAGAACACCGGGGAGCTGTTTTTT TRBJ2-2 TRBV14 TRBD2 .
CASSPSGGPQETQYF TGTGCCAGCAGCCCTAGCGGGGGTCCCCAAGAGACCCAGTACTTC TRBJ2-5 TRBV7-9 TRBD2 .
CASGRGGTDTQYF TGTGCTAGCGGACGGGGAGGCACAGATACGCAGTATTTT TRBJ2-3 TRBV12-5 . .
CASTVTAESPLHF TGTGCCAGCACGGTAACAGCAGAATCACCCCTCCACTTT TRBJ1-6 TRBV6-1 . .
CASSLGSTQETQYF TGCGCCAGCAGCTTGGGGTCAACCCAAGAGACCCAGTACTTC TRBJ2-5 TRBV5-1 . .